This T cell receptor beta chain stems from a study of blood T cell repertoires in COVID-19. The overall study: The United States, Italy and Spain were the sources of the acute and convalescent COVID-19 samples. From T cells, B-cell-depleted T cells, or PBMCs came the material, which was cDNA or gDNA.

In its sample, this clone was seen once. A much larger clone sits a single nucleotide away, making a read error possible. In the authors' methods: Amplification of reference gene primers provided the estimated nucleated cell counts. Assay used: immunoSEQ multiplex PCR; TCRdb lists only in-frame clones, some missing. V, J and clone size reflect that table, while D and trimming were determined from the DNA. Among 250,000 or so clones, approximately 86% were seen once, and the ten largest hold about 8.7%. Per germline, CDR1 SNHLY and CDR2 FYNNEI. The trim removed 6 bases at V and 5 bases at J, leaving 5 bases unmatched. This CDR3 region has 14 residues.

The sequenced sample consisted of peripheral blood. The TCR comes from a man between 35 and 55 years old with active or convalescent COVID-19. The chain joins TRBV2 to TRBJ1-5; 9 bases align to TRBD1. The CDR3 DNA reads TGTGCCAGCAGCGCGGACAGGGGTGATCAGCCCCAGCATTTT. The encoded protein is CASSADRGDQPQHF.